These 25 T cell receptor beta chains came from one sample sequenced in a study of T cells after yellow fever vaccination. TCRdb processed the 5' RACE reads anew with MiXCR; each CDR3 protein has one entry. The table includes more than 450,000 distinct CDR3 sequences, roughly 22% detected once. The material sequenced was PBMCs, taken more than 20 days after the first yellow fever vaccination. These receptors were taken from a man between 18 and 35 years old who received the YFV17D yellow fever vaccine.

This clonotype showed up just a few times. The chain uses TRBV20-1 and TRBJ1-4; no firm D call. The germline V gene has CDR1 DFQATT and CDR2 SNEGSKA (reference sequence). Trimming cost V 0 bases and J 8 bases, with 13 bases left between them. The CDR3 loop spans 14 amino acids. The chain's CDR3 is CSARDPAASEKLFF. Written as DNA, the CDR3 is TGCAGTGCTAGAGATCCGGCAGCCTCAGAAAAACTGTTTTTT.

This clonotype has only a few counts. The V and J genes are TRBV15 and TRBJ2-1; maybe TRBD2 (7 bases). Trimming took 1 base from V and 4 from J, leaving 11 bases between them. Germline lookup yields CDR1 LNHNV and CDR2 YYDKDF (reference sequence). The CDR3 has 15 amino acids. As DNA, the CDR3 is TGTGCCACCAGCAGAGTGGGGGGGGCTTACAATGAGCAGTTCTTC. This codes for CATSRVGGAYNEQFF.

The chain carries TRBV12-3 or TRBV12-4 and TRBJ2-5; D gene uncertain. Between the trimmed V and J ends, which lost 1 base and 7 bases, there was a span of 10 bases. CDR3 size: 13 residues. The chain's CDR3 is CASSLERKGTQYF. CDR3 DNA: TGTGCCAGCAGTTTAGAGAGGAAAGGGACCCAGTACTTC.

The chain recombines TRBV20-1 with TRBJ2-5; no reliable D call. Deletions cut 0 bases from V and 6 bases from J, with 5 bases between. The CDR3 spans 11 residues. The germline V gene has CDR1 DFQATT and CDR2 SNEGSKA (reference sequence). Here the CDR3 reads CSARDRKTQYF. CDR3 DNA sequence: TGCAGTGCTAGAGATCGAAAGACCCAGTACTTC.

The chain couples TRBV5-1 to TRBJ1-4; D is possibly TRBD1 (5 bases). V was trimmed by 3 bases and J by 1 base, leaving 10 bases between them. Per the germline V gene, CDR1 is SGHRS and CDR2 is YFSETQ. This CDR3 is 15 amino acids long. In DNA form, the CDR3 reads TGCGCCAGCAGCTCGTCGCAGGGAACTAATGAAAAACTGTTTTTT. Protein product: CASSSSQGTNEKLFF.

This chain joins TRBV20-1 and TRBJ2-3, with TRBD2 identical over 10 bases. CDR3 length: 12 residues. Germline assignment: CDR1 DFQATT and CDR2 SNEGSKA (reference sequence). The CDR3 reads CSAGTSEDTQYF. The CDR3 DNA reads TGCAGCGCAGGGACTAGCGAAGATACGCAGTATTTT.

This clonotype has just a few counts. The chain joins TRBV5-6 to TRBJ2-7; D call uncertain. V lost 1 base, J lost 6 bases, and 8 bases lay in between. Germline CDR1 SGHDT, CDR2 YYEEEE. CDR3 length: 12 amino acids. CDR3 residues: CASSLSWTEQYF. The CDR3 DNA reads as TGTGCCAGCAGCTTGAGTTGGACCGAGCAGTACTTC. Together with reference TRBV5-6 and TRBJ2-7, the CDR3 gives the full variable domain: DAGVTQSPTHLIKTRGQQVTLRCSPKSGHDTVSWYQQALGQGPQFIFQYYEEEERQRGNFPDRFSGHQFPNYSSELNVNALLLGDSALYLCASSLSWTEQYFGPGTRLTVT.

This clonotype was seen ten or more times. The V call is TRBV29-1, the J call TRBJ2-7; TRBD2 might be the D (6 bases). Trimming took 3 bases from V and 3 from J, leaving 12 bases between them. Per germline, CDR1 SQVTM and CDR2 ANQGSEA. The CDR3 is 13 residues long. The CDR3 protein is CSVEGPGGYEQYF. In nucleotides, the CDR3 is TGCAGCGTTGAGGGTCCCGGGGGCTACGAGCAGTACTTC.

The J gene is TRBJ2-1, the V gene TRBV7-2; D may be TRBD1 (5 bases). Germline CDR1 and CDR2: SGHTA and FQGNSA. The CDR3 totals 14 residues. Deletions cut 2 bases from V and 9 bases from J, with 14 bases between. The DNA for the CDR3 is TGTGCCAGCAGCTTATCACAGGCCTCAGGTGAGCAGTTCTTC. This codes for CASSLSQASGEQFF.

This chain joins TRBV6-2 or TRBV6-3 and TRBJ2-5; the D is unclear. The CDR3 contains 12 residues. V was pared by 2 bases and J by 2 bases, with 3 bases between. Germline V CDR1 and CDR2: MNHEY, SVGEGT. The CDR3 reads CASSYVQETQYF. The DNA for the CDR3 is TGTGCCAGCAGTTACGTACAAGAGACCCAGTACTTC.

The sample holds a few counts of this clonotype. The rearrangement joins TRBV29-1 to TRBJ1-1; D gene ambiguous. V lost 4 bases, J lost 1 base, and 7 bases lay in between. Germline lookup yields CDR1 SQVTM and CDR2 ANQGSEA. The length of the CDR3 is 12 residues. CDR3 in DNA: TGCAGCGTTGGCCAGGCGAACACTGAAGCTTTCTTT. It encodes CSVGQANTEAFF.

V and J are TRBV4-2 and TRBJ2-5; D gene ambiguous. The ends were cut back, 0 bases at V and 1 base at J, with 9 bases in the middle. CDR1 and CDR2 (germline): LGHNA, YNFKEQ. CDR3 length: 15 residues. The CDR3 nucleotides are TGTGCCAGCAGCCAAGATGCGCTCTCCCAAGAGACCCAGTACTTC. Translating it yields CASSQDALSQETQYF.

The V gene is TRBV4-1, the J gene TRBJ1-2, with a possible D match to TRBD1 (6 bases). Germline lookup yields CDR1 MGHRA and CDR2 YSYEKL. CDR3 size: 15 residues. The V gene lost 0 bases and the J gene lost 7 bases, with 15 bases spanning the gap. This chain's CDR3 is CASSQDLRGHAGYTF. CDR3 in DNA: TGCGCCAGCAGCCAAGATCTCAGGGGCCACGCTGGCTACACCTTC.

This clonotype was found many times. This chain joins TRBV12-3 or TRBV12-4 and TRBJ1-2, with 7 bases aligning to TRBD1. The ends lost 5 bases at V and 5 bases at J; junction bases unmatched: 5. The CDR3 has 13 residues. The CDR3: CASSRDSLYGYTF. The DNA for the CDR3 is TGTGCCAGCAGTCGGGACAGCTTATATGGCTACACCTTC.

This clonotype was counted a few times. The chain joins TRBV20-1 to TRBJ2-1; 9 bases match TRBD2. V shed 7 bases, J shed 5 bases, and the junction held 9 bases outside the gene matches. CDR3 length: 14 amino acids. The V gene's germline CDR1 is DFQATT and CDR2 SNEGSKA (reference sequence). CDR3 protein: CSELAGGGHNEQFF. The DNA of the CDR3 is TGCAGTGAACTAGCGGGCGGGGGTCACAATGAGCAGTTCTTC.

This clonotype was picked up a small number of times. This rearrangement joins TRBV30 to TRBJ2-7; 10 nucleotides match TRBD1. The germline gives CDR1 GTSNPN, CDR2 SVGIG (reference sequence). V gave up 2 bases and J gave up 4 bases; unmatched junction bases: 5. The CDR3 sequence is 14 residues long. In nucleotides, the CDR3 is TGTGCCTGGAGTTGGGACAGGGGAACTTACGAGCAGTACTTC. It codes for CAWSWDRGTYEQYF.

The genes are TRBV18 and TRBJ2-7, with 9 bases that match TRBD1. The V gene end was trimmed by 3 bases and the J gene end by 7 bases; junction bases not matched to a gene: 4. Germline-derived CDR1 and CDR2 are KGHSH and LQKENI. CDR3 size: 13 residues. CDR3 in amino acids: CASSPYDRGEQYV. The CDR3 DNA reads as TGTGCCAGCTCACCGTACGACAGGGGGGAGCAGTACGTC.

The sample holds a few counts of this clonotype. V gene TRBV12-5 combines with J gene TRBJ2-2, with D possibly being TRBD1 (6 bases). V was trimmed by 6 bases and J by 6 bases, leaving 11 bases between them. This CDR3 is built from 13 residues. The germline V gene encodes CDR1 LGHNT and CDR2 FRNRAP. The chain's CDR3 is CASGLRGAGELFF. The CDR3 DNA is TGTGCTAGTGGCCTCAGGGGTGCCGGGGAGCTGTTTTTT.

V is TRBV18 and J is TRBJ1-1; D gene uncertain. CDR1 and CDR2 from the germline V gene are KGHSH and LQKENI. Trimming took off 1 base at V and 5 bases at J, with 5 bases between the two ends. The CDR3 is made up of 12 amino acids. The CDR3 is CASSPQRTEAFF. Here the CDR3 DNA reads TGTGCCAGCTCACCACAGAGGACTGAAGCTTTCTTT.

The chain is built from TRBV6-6 and TRBJ2-7; 7 bases are shared with TRBD2. After removal of 6 bases from V and 5 bases from J, the junction contained 7 bases not matched to a gene. Germline assignment: CDR1 MNHNY and CDR2 SVGAGI (reference sequence). There are 13 residues in the CDR3. The CDR3 loop reads CASRPRLANEQYF. In nucleotides, the CDR3 is TGTGCCAGCAGACCTAGACTAGCCAACGAGCAGTACTTC.

In this sample, this clonotype turned up a few times. This chain joins TRBV7-6 and TRBJ2-1, with D tentatively TRBD1 (6 bases). Germline values: CDR1 SGHVS, CDR2 FNYEAQ. V gave up 4 bases and J gave up 8 bases, with 15 bases separating them. The CDR3 length is 14 residues. The CDR3 loop reads CASSSEPGQYEQFF. The CDR3 DNA reads as TGTGCCAGCAGCTCCGAGCCCGGACAGTATGAGCAGTTCTTC.

The chain uses TRBV6-2 or TRBV6-3 and TRBJ2-7; no firm D call. The ends were cut back, 6 bases at V and 5 bases at J, with 11 bases in the middle. The CDR3 sequence is 12 residues long. Germline lookup yields CDR1 MNHEY and CDR2 SVGEGT. The CDR3 sequence: CASSYNYHEQYF. DNA of the CDR3: TGTGCCAGCAGCTACAACTATCACGAGCAGTACTTC.

This clonotype was seen repeatedly, ten times or more. No conserved phenylalanine or tryptophan is present at the end of the CDR3, so a read error is the likely explanation. The DNA is left out, because the CDR3 cannot be placed on it with certainty; the CDR3 is given as TCRdb lists it. This rearrangement joins TRBV7-9 to TRBJ2-5; TRBD1, the D gene given by the table, was not confirmed from the DNA. CDR1 and CDR2 from the germline V gene are SEHNR and FQNEAQ (reference sequence). The CDR3 sequence runs 12 residues, both termini included. CDR3 protein: CASSSALDVPSC.

CDR3: CASSQGTVGDQPQHF. Here the CDR3 DNA reads TGCGCCAGCAGCCAAGGGACGGTGGGGGATCAGCCCCAGCATTTT. The V call is TRBV4-3, the J call TRBJ1-5, with TRBD1 as a possible D gene (5 bases). This CDR3 contains 15 residues. V shed 1 base and J shed 5 bases, with 12 bases lying between them. Looked up from germline, CDR1 is LGHNA and CDR2 is YSLEER.

The sample holds a few counts of this clonotype. V and J are TRBV6-1 and TRBJ1-4, with 8 nucleotides matching TRBD1. Germline CDR1 and CDR2: MNHNS and SASEGT. CDR3 size: 17 residues. The junction had 9 bases not matched to a gene; V was cut back by 6 bases and J by 0 bases. This CDR3 is CASSNRGFYATNEKLFF. DNA of the CDR3: TGTGCCAGCAGCAACAGGGGGTTCTATGCAACTAATGAAAAACTGTTTTTT.